The entry that follows covers one TCR beta chain sequence. Its antigen is unknown. This sample was taken from a study of siplizumab effects on memory and regulatory T cells. Study-level findings and limits: Researchers did not confirm the suppressive function of proliferating Tregs from siplizumab cultures. The apparent diversity of naive T cells exceeded that of memory cells, and naive T cells seemed to make a major contribution to the alloresponse. Sequences below about 10^-5 frequency were poorly captured. As a result, only a minor fraction of alloreactive clones mapped to unstimulated subsets.

Per individual sample, 90,000 to 100,000 TCR templates were assayed. Here immunoSEQ multiplex PCR was the method, and the copy in TCRdb shows in-frame clones only, minus some. The sample gives roughly 100,000 clones, 85% to 95% of which show up once; around 0.29% is in the top ten. Germline trimming cut 7 bases from V and 0 bases from J; bases unmatched to any gene: 5. The CDR3 runs to 14 residues. Germline V gene data show CDR1 as SQVTM and CDR2 as ANQGSEA. Sample: CD4+ T cells sorted from blood. The sequence was collected from a human donor in good health. The chain combines TRBV29-1 with TRBJ1-1; 10 bases are shared with TRBD1. This CDR3 is CSGGTGALNTEAFF. For the CDR3, the DNA is TGCAGCGGGGGGACAGGGGCCTTGAACACTGAAGCTTTCTTT.